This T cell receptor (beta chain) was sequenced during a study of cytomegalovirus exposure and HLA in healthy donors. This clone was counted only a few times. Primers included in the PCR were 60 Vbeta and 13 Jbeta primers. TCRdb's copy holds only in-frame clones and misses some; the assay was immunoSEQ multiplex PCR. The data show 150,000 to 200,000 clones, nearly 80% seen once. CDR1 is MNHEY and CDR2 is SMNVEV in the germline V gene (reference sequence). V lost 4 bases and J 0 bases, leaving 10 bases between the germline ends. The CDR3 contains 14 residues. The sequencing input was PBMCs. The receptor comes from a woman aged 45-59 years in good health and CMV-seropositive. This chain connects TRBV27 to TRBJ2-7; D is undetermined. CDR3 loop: CASSSRSYSYEQYF. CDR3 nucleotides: TGTGCCAGCAGTTCTCGGTCCTACTCCTACGAGCAGTACTTC.